The 31 T cell receptor beta chains given below trace back to one sample, sequenced in a study of identical twins. One entry per CDR3 protein results from TCRdb running MiXCR on the 5' RACE reads. Altogether under 1 million distinct CDR3 sequences are present, roughly 12% being singletons, with the ten largest covering 1.5% to 2%. These sequences were also reported in another study, on yellow fever vaccine responses in identical twins.

The sequencing sample was made of PBMCs. These receptors came from a woman aged 18-29 years in good health.

This clonotype has a count of ten or more. The chain links TRBV4-1 to TRBJ1-2; D is possibly TRBD1 (5 bases). The CDR3 consists of 15 residues. Germline-derived CDR1 and CDR2 are MGHRA and YSYEKL. V lost 0 bases and J 3 bases, leaving 11 bases between the germline ends. The chain's CDR3 is CASSQDRVLHYGYTF. Written as DNA, the CDR3 is TGCGCCAGCAGCCAAGACAGGGTCCTACACTATGGCTACACCTTC.

V usage is TRBV27 and J usage is TRBJ2-4; tentatively, D is TRBD1 or TRBD2 (5 bases each). V was pared by 4 bases and J by 5 bases, with 15 bases between. Per the germline V gene, CDR1 is MNHEY and CDR2 is SMNVEV (reference sequence). This CDR3 has 15 residues. CDR3: CASSYGAKGENIQYF. In DNA, the CDR3 is TGTGCCAGCAGTTACGGGGCGAAGGGTGAAAACATTCAGTACTTC.

This chain joins TRBV5-1 and TRBJ2-2; no firm D call. V shed 0 bases and J shed 5 bases, with 17 bases lying between them. Germline-derived CDR1 and CDR2 are SGHRS and YFSETQ. The CDR3 length is 17 residues. CDR3 loop: CASSLAYRASPTGELFF. CDR3 nucleotide sequence: TGCGCCAGCAGCTTGGCCTATCGGGCCAGTCCTACCGGGGAGCTGTTTTTT.

There are a few counts of this clonotype. V is TRBV5-1 and J is TRBJ2-1; 10 nucleotides agree with TRBD2. V gave up 5 bases and J gave up 10 bases; unmatched junction bases: 6. There are 13 residues in the CDR3. Germline CDR1 SGHRS, CDR2 YFSETQ. For the CDR3, the DNA is TGCGCCAGCAGGCCTAGCGGGGGCAGAGAGCAGTTCTTC. As protein: CASRPSGGREQFF.

The chain has TRBV15 and TRBJ2-1; D ambiguous. Germline V CDR1 and CDR2: LNHNV, YYDKDF (reference sequence). Trimming removed 7 bases at V and 4 bases at J, with 14 bases between. The CDR3 runs to 14 residues. CDR3 bases: TGTGCCACCAACCCAGCCGCACCATACAATGAGCAGTTCTTC. Protein: CATNPAAPYNEQFF.

This clonotype appeared many times. The chain joins TRBV5-1 to TRBJ2-3, with 9 bases matching TRBD1. V was clipped by 4 bases and J by 7 bases; unmatched bases: 7. In germline, CDR1 is SGHRS, CDR2 YFSETQ. The CDR3 sequence is 14 residues long. The CDR3: CASSTDRGENTQYF. The CDR3 nucleotides read TGCGCCAGCAGCACGGACAGGGGAGAAAATACGCAGTATTTT.

J is TRBJ2-1 and V is TRBV29-1; D gene unclear. Trimming took off 0 bases at V and 8 bases at J, with 14 bases between the two ends. The CDR3 contains 14 residues. CDR1 and CDR2 (germline): SQVTM, ANQGSEA. Here the CDR3 DNA reads TGCAGCGTTGAAGATCCGGCTAGGGTCCATGAGCAGTTCTTC. Its translation: CSVEDPARVHEQFF.

Here the CDR3 DNA reads TGTGCCACCAGCAGAGGGATACCAACTTGGACTAGCGGGGGGAATGAGCAGTTCTTC. Protein: CATSRGIPTWTSGGNEQFF. The V gene is TRBV15, the J gene TRBJ2-1; TRBD2 agrees at 14 bases. Unmatched junction bases numbered 12, after V lost 1 base and J lost 7 bases. Germline V gene data show CDR1 as LNHNV and CDR2 as YYDKDF (reference sequence). This CDR3 contains 19 residues.

The rearrangement uses TRBV28 and TRBJ1-2; D is undetermined. Germline V gene sequence: CDR1 MDHEN, CDR2 SYDVKM. This CDR3 comprises 12 residues. Trimming took off 3 bases at V and 2 bases at J, with 4 bases between the two ends. The CDR3 DNA is TGTGCCAGCAGTTTGTGGAACTATGGCTACACCTTC. Translating it yields CASSLWNYGYTF.

The table lists this clonotype with a few counts. This chain connects TRBV4-1 to TRBJ1-1; 7 nucleotides line up with TRBD1. The germline gives CDR1 MGHRA, CDR2 YSYEKL. The CDR3 loop spans 13 amino acids. The J segment lost 4 bases and the V segment lost 10 bases, leaving 9 bases of the junction unmatched. The DNA for the CDR3 is TGCGCCACCCACGGCCCAGGGGGCACTGAAGCTTTCTTT. It specifies CATHGPGGTEAFF.

This clonotype was seen a handful of times. V usage is TRBV2 and J usage is TRBJ2-1; 10 bases fit TRBD2. The ends lost 4 bases at V and 5 bases at J; junction bases unmatched: 11. In germline, CDR1 is SNHLY, CDR2 FYNNEI. This CDR3 is 17 amino acids long. For the CDR3, the DNA is TGTGCCAGCAGTGGGGGGCCTAGCGGGAGTTGGAACAATGAGCAGTTCTTC. Translating it yields CASSGGPSGSWNNEQFF.

This clonotype was recorded a few times. The chain combines TRBV7-2 with TRBJ2-1; no firm D call. V gave up 0 bases and J gave up 0 bases, with 6 bases separating them. CDR1 and CDR2 from the germline V gene are SGHTA and FQGNSA. The CDR3 runs 15 residues. The CDR3 is CASSLAWASYNEQFF. In nucleotides, the CDR3 is TGTGCCAGCAGCTTAGCGTGGGCCTCCTACAATGAGCAGTTCTTC. The full variable domain, completed using reference TRBV7-2 and TRBJ2-1, is GAGVSQSPSNKVTEKGKDVELRCDPISGHTALYWYRQSLGQGLEFLIYFQGNSAPDKSGLPSDRFSAERTGGSVSTLTIQRTQQEDSAVYLCASSLAWASYNEQFFGPGTRLTVL.

This clonotype was seen at least ten times. The chain joins TRBV20-1 to TRBJ2-1; 8 bases align to TRBD2. V shed 6 bases and J 1 base; nucleotides not matched to a gene: 2. This CDR3 is 13 amino acids long. Germline V CDR1 and CDR2: DFQATT, SNEGSKA (reference sequence). CDR3 loop: CSAPSGSYNEQFF. CDR3 DNA sequence: TGCAGTGCCCCTAGCGGGTCCTACAATGAGCAGTTCTTC.

Only a few counts were recorded for this clonotype. This chain uses TRBV6-5 with TRBJ2-3; D is undetermined. Germline CDR1 reads MNHEY; CDR2 reads SVGAGI. This CDR3 has 13 residues. V shed 4 bases and J shed 9 bases, with 14 bases lying between them. CDR3: CASSSPSMGTQYF. CDR3 coding DNA: TGTGCCAGCAGTTCGCCCTCTATGGGGACGCAGTATTTT.

CDR3 bases: TGTGCCAGCAGTGAATGGGGGGGGGCAGCAGATACGCAGTATTTT. This codes for CASSEWGGAADTQYF. The chain uses TRBV2 and TRBJ2-3; a weak D match, TRBD2 (7 bases). Trimming shortened V by 2 bases and J by 4 bases, and 13 bases separated the two germline ends. This CDR3 is built from 15 residues. Germline CDR1 is SNHLY and CDR2 is FYNNEI.

The table lists this clonotype with a few counts. J is TRBJ2-1 and V is TRBV5-1, with 8 positions matching TRBD2. Germline CDR1 reads SGHRS; CDR2 reads YFSETQ. J lost 9 bases, V lost 0 bases, and 8 bases had no gene match. There are 15 residues in the CDR3. The CDR3 sequence is CASSLVSGGVGEQFF. The CDR3 region has the DNA TGCGCCAGCAGCTTGGTGAGCGGGGGAGTGGGTGAGCAGTTCTTC.

This clonotype came up many times. V and J are TRBV10-3 and TRBJ1-1; TRBD1 is a possible D gene (6 bases). Trimming stripped 8 bases from V and 1 base from J, with 8 bases between. Looked up from germline, CDR1 is ENHRY and CDR2 is SYGVKD. CDR3 length: 12 amino acids. The CDR3 sequence: CAIATGNTEAFF. The CDR3 coding sequence is TGTGCCATCGCGACAGGGAACACTGAAGCTTTCTTT.

This clonotype was counted many times. Compared with germline, one end of the junction differs, possibly owing to a read error. The V call is TRBV20-1, the J call TRBJ2-1; TRBD2 agrees at 8 bases. This CDR3 is built from 12 residues. Germline loops: CDR1 DFQATT, CDR2 SNEGSKA (reference sequence). CDR3 sequence: CSAIPRLREEVF. The CDR3, as DNA: TGCAGTGCTATCCCGCGGTTGCGGGAGGAGGTCTTC.

This clonotype was counted between two and nine times. The CDR3 loop reads CASSYPYEQYF. CDR3 nucleotides: TGTGCCAGCAGCTACCCCTACGAGCAGTACTTC. The chain employs TRBV7-9 and TRBJ2-7; D unclear. V lost 4 bases and J lost 2, with 3 bases in between. The CDR3 contains 11 residues. CDR1 is SEHNR and CDR2 is FQNEAQ in the germline V gene (reference sequence).

The chain employs TRBV7-6 and TRBJ1-1; D remains unclear. The CDR3 extends over 14 amino acids. Trimming took 8 bases from V and 4 from J, leaving 17 bases between them. Germline V gives CDR1 SGHVS, CDR2 FNYEAQ. The CDR3 sequence is CASSAGYVSTEAFF. In nucleotides, the CDR3 is TGTGCCAGCTCAGCGGGGTATGTGAGCACTGAAGCTTTCTTT.

The chain combines TRBV29-1 with TRBJ1-5; D not resolved. In germline, CDR1 is SQVTM, CDR2 ANQGSEA. The CDR3 consists of 12 residues. V lost 4 bases, J lost 10 bases, and 14 bases lay in between. CDR3 nucleotide sequence: TGCAGCGTTGCAACAGATCATGGCCCCCAGCATTTT. Encoded protein: CSVATDHGPQHF.

This clonotype was counted a few times. The V and J genes are TRBV2 and TRBJ2-7; no clear D gene. The germline V and J ends were trimmed by 4 bases and 2 bases, with 3 bases remaining between them. The V gene's germline CDR1 is SNHLY and CDR2 FYNNEI. The CDR3 is 11 amino acids. The CDR3 nucleotides are TGTGCCAGCAGTGGTACCTACGAGCAGTACGTC. Protein: CASSGTYEQYV.

V is TRBV28 and J is TRBJ2-2; perhaps TRBD1 as D (5 bases). Looked up from germline, CDR1 is MDHEN and CDR2 is SYDVKM. The CDR3 consists of 17 residues. Trimming took off 5 bases at V and 3 bases at J, with 19 bases between the two ends. The CDR3 DNA is TGTGCCAGCAGTGCACCCTCAGACAGACCCTACACCGGGGAGCTGTTTTTT. This encodes CASSAPSDRPYTGELFF.

The chain uses TRBV5-1 and TRBJ2-1; the D is unclear. CDR1 SGHRS and CDR2 YFSETQ come from the germline V gene. The CDR3 has 15 amino acids. V lost 4 bases, J lost 0 bases, and 11 bases lay in between. As DNA, the CDR3 is TGCGCCAGCAGCCGAACCCTGAGCTCCTACAATGAGCAGTTCTTC. Protein product: CASSRTLSSYNEQFF.

The V and J genes are TRBV25-1 and TRBJ1-6; tentatively, D is TRBD1 (5 bases). Germline lookup yields CDR1 MGHDK and CDR2 SYGVNS. The CDR3 runs 15 residues. Trimming stripped 3 bases from V and 10 bases from J, with 16 bases between. The CDR3 region is CASSDGTAVRSPLHF. The CDR3 DNA reads TGTGCCAGCAGTGACGGGACTGCTGTCAGGTCACCCCTCCACTTT.

The sample holds many counts of this clonotype. The gene calls are TRBV7-2 and TRBJ2-1; 11 bases are shared with TRBD2. Germline-derived CDR1 and CDR2 are SGHTA and FQGNSA. Germline trimming cut 4 bases from V and 7 bases from J; bases unmatched to any gene: 6. This CDR3 spans 15 amino acids. CDR3: CASSSLAGGVNEQFF. DNA of the CDR3: TGTGCCAGCAGCTCGCTAGCGGGAGGAGTTAATGAGCAGTTCTTC.

This chain joins TRBV5-1 and TRBJ2-3; D uncertain. The CDR3 has 16 residues. V was clipped by 0 bases and J by 2 bases, with 13 bases between them. Germline V gene sequence: CDR1 SGHRS, CDR2 YFSETQ. CDR3 bases: TGCGCCAGCAGCTTGGGTCTAGGAACTCTCACAGATACGCAGTATTTT. Protein product: CASSLGLGTLTDTQYF.

The chain combines TRBV5-4 with TRBJ2-3; the match to TRBD2 covers 8 bases. Looked up from germline, CDR1 is SGHNT and CDR2 is YYREEE (reference sequence). The V gene end was trimmed by 4 bases and the J gene end by 3 bases; junction bases not matched to a gene: 10. The length of the CDR3 is 16 residues. The CDR3 sequence: CASSGGAGVGTDTQYF. The CDR3 nucleotides read TGTGCCAGCAGCGGGGGAGCGGGAGTGGGGACAGATACGCAGTATTTT.

There are many counts of this clonotype. In DNA, the CDR3 is TGTGCCAGCAGCTTAGCGCCTTTAGCGGGAGGGATGGACGAGCAGTACTTC. This codes for CASSLAPLAGGMDEQYF. The genes are TRBV7-9 and TRBJ2-7; 11 bases are shared with TRBD2. The CDR3 totals 17 residues. V shed 0 bases and J 5 bases; nucleotides not matched to a gene: 9. The germline CDR1 and CDR2 sequences are SEHNR and FQNEAQ (reference sequence).

This clonotype was observed many times. This chain links TRBV7-9 with TRBJ1-1; possibly TRBD1 for D (6 bases). V lost 5 bases, J lost 3 bases, and 10 bases lay in between. The CDR3 is made up of 13 amino acids. From germline, CDR1 is SEHNR and CDR2 FQNEAQ (reference sequence). The CDR3 nucleotides are TGTGCCAGCAGCCCCGCAGGGGACACTGAAGCTTTCTTT. It codes for CASSPAGDTEAFF. Supplemented by reference TRBV7-9 and TRBJ1-1, the full variable domain reads DTGVSQNPRHKITKRGQNVTFRCDPISEHNRLYWYRQTLGQGPEFLTYFQNEAQLEKSRLLSDRFSAERPKGSFSTLEIQRTEQGDSAMYLCASSPAGDTEAFFGQGTRLTVV.

This clonotype was observed a handful of times. The chain recombines TRBV7-8 with TRBJ1-1; no definite D call. The germline V and J ends were trimmed by 2 bases and 7 bases, with 14 bases remaining between them. The V gene's germline CDR1 is SGHVS and CDR2 FQNEAQ. The CDR3 sequence is 14 residues long. CDR3 nucleotides: TGTGCCAGCAGCTTACTTGTAGCGGGAAATGAAGCTTTCTTT. Its protein product is CASSLLVAGNEAFF.